The 2 T cell receptor beta chains listed next were all sequenced from one sample in a study of blood T cells in healthy people across ages. The second PCR ran 7 to 11 cycles with a sample-barcoded 5' primer and J-beta primers. Via MiXCR, TCRdb re-called the 5' RACE reads, giving one row per CDR3 protein. The data show about 930,000 distinct CDR3 sequences, about 28% seen once. These data were also reused for a study on T cells of mothers and their children.

Sequencing used blood. All receptors derive from a woman in her forties in good health.

This clonotype was found a few times. The chain is built from TRBV20-1 and TRBJ1-3, with 7 bases lining up with TRBD1. The CDR3 has 14 residues. Trimming at V came to 4 bases and at J to 3 bases, leaving 6 bases not matched to a gene. The germline V gene has CDR1 DFQATT and CDR2 SNEGSKA (reference sequence). The CDR3 DNA follows: TGCAGTGCTATCCTGACAGGGCTTGGAAACACCATATATTTT. This encodes CSAILTGLGNTIYF.

This clonotype was seen many times. The rearrangement links TRBV7-2 to TRBJ2-5; D perhaps matches TRBD1 (6 bases). Germline CDR1 and CDR2: SGHTA and FQGNSA. Trimming stripped 2 bases from V and 1 base from J, with 11 bases between. The CDR3 totals 15 residues. CDR3: CASSLTGLLQETQYF. The CDR3 region has the DNA TGTGCCAGCAGCTTAACAGGGCTGCTCCAAGAGACCCAGTACTTC.